Following are 11 T cell receptor beta chains from one sample sequenced in a study of T-cell reconstitution after alpha-beta-depleted transplantation in children. Unique molecular identifiers were incorporated into the prepared TCRbeta library. Via MiXCR, TCRdb re-called the PCR reads, giving one row per CDR3 protein. The sample lists under 250,000 distinct CDR3 sequences; roughly 15% were seen once. Sequences were derived from PBMCs, mostly from graft donor cells, sampled 360 days after TCRalphabeta/CD19-depleted stem cell transplant. The receptor source for this set is a male patient between 2 and 10 years old who had a stem cell transplant for acute lymphoblastic leukemia, so the T cells may come from the graft donor.

A remark on this clonotype: One end of the junction fails to match germline, which may point to a read error. The chain links TRBV25-1 to TRBJ1-1, with unresolved D. CDR1 is MGHDK and CDR2 is SYGVNS in the germline V gene. This CDR3 is 14 amino acids long. Here the CDR3 DNA reads TGTGCCAGCAGGTCTCGGGCGTTGAACACTAAAGCTTTCTTT. It is translated as CASRSRALNTKAFF.

This chain joins TRBV2 and TRBJ2-7; D is unclear. There are 12 residues in the CDR3. CDR1 is SNHLY, CDR2 FYNNEI, per germline. Trimming stripped 1 base from V and 9 bases from J, with 10 bases between. CDR3 sequence (DNA): TGTGCCAGCAGTGAAGGGCAGGTTGCGCAGTACTTC. Translating gives CASSEGQVAQYF. Using reference TRBV2 and TRBJ2-7 for the parts outside the CDR3, the full variable domain is EPEVTQTPSHQVTQMGQEVILRCVPISNHLYFYWYRQILGQKVEFLVSFYNNEISEKSEIFDDQFSVERPDGSNFTLKIRSTKLEDSAMYFCASSEGQVAQYFGPGTRLTVT.

The J gene is TRBJ2-3, the V gene TRBV7-9, with 8 bases fitting TRBD2. After removal of 5 bases from V and 2 bases from J, the junction contained 9 bases not matched to a gene. The CDR3 covers 16 residues. Germline V gene sequence: CDR1 SEHNR, CDR2 FQNEAQ (reference sequence). Written as DNA, the CDR3 is TGTGCCAGCAGCCCAACGGTAGCGGGAAACACAGATACGCAGTATTTT. Translating it yields CASSPTVAGNTDTQYF.

V is TRBV3-1 and J is TRBJ1-1; 8 bases fit TRBD1. This CDR3 contains 18 residues. Trimming cost V 4 bases and J 0 bases; bases outside gene matches: 13. The germline V gene has CDR1 LGHDT and CDR2 YNNKEL (reference sequence). The DNA of the CDR3 is TGTGCCAGCAGCCTGGGGCAGGGGGCTCCTTTCATGAACACTGAAGCTTTCTTT. Its translation is CASSLGQGAPFMNTEAFF.

This clonotype has only a few counts. The genes are TRBV9 and TRBJ2-5; TRBD1 or TRBD2 may be the D gene (5 bases each). The CDR3 runs to 16 residues. Trimming left V 4 bases short and J 1 base short, with 17 bases between. Germline V gene sequence: CDR1 SGDLS, CDR2 YYNGEE. CDR3 nucleotide sequence: TGTGCCAGCAGCCCCAGACCGGGACCAGTCCAAGAGACCCAGTACTTC. Its translation: CASSPRPGPVQETQYF.

The J gene is TRBJ2-5, the V gene TRBV20-1, with 8 bases identical to TRBD2. The CDR3 has 13 amino acids. V lost 1 base to trimming and J lost 2 bases; unmatched junction nucleotides: 0. CDR1 is DFQATT and CDR2 is SNEGSKA in the germline V gene (reference sequence). The CDR3 loop is CSARAGGQETQYF. As DNA, the CDR3 is TGCAGTGCTAGAGCGGGGGGGCAAGAGACCCAGTACTTC.

The chain has TRBV5-1 and TRBJ1-4, with TRBD1 identical over 7 bases. J was trimmed by 5 bases and V by 0 bases; bases with no gene match: 4. The germline V gene has CDR1 SGHRS and CDR2 YFSETQ. The length of the CDR3 is 15 residues. Here the CDR3 DNA reads TGCGCCAGCAGCTTGGTGTCAGGGGGAAATGAAAAACTGTTTTTT. This gives the protein CASSLVSGGNEKLFF. Full variable domain (missing parts from reference TRBV5-1 and TRBJ1-4): KAGVTQTPRYLIKTRGQQVTLSCSPISGHRSVSWYQQTPGQGLQFLFEYFSETQRNKGNFPGRFSGRQFSNSRSEMNVSTLELGDSALYLCASSLVSGGNEKLFFGSGTQLSVL.

This clonotype was counted a few times. The chain recombines TRBV20-1 with TRBJ2-1; 9 bases fit TRBD1. CDR1 DFQATT and CDR2 SNEGSKA come from the germline V gene (reference sequence). CDR3 length equals 14 residues. V shed 6 bases, J shed 6 bases, and the junction held 9 bases outside the gene matches. In DNA, the CDR3 is TGCAGTGCCCGTCCGGGACAGGGCCCCAATGAGCAGTTCTTC. As protein: CSARPGQGPNEQFF.

The gene calls are TRBV7-8 and TRBJ2-1; a possible D gene is TRBD1 (5 bases). The CDR3 covers 14 residues. Germline assignment: CDR1 SGHVS and CDR2 FQNEAQ. The V end was cut by 3 bases, the J end by 4 bases, with 10 bases between. The CDR3 coding sequence is TGTGCCAGCAGCTTTGTCGACAGATACAATGAGCAGTTCTTC. Residues: CASSFVDRYNEQFF.

In this sample, this clonotype turned up many times. The chain couples TRBV12-3 or TRBV12-4 to TRBJ2-7, with unresolved D. Trimming left V 4 bases short and J 3 bases short, with 13 bases between. This CDR3 region has 14 residues. This chain's CDR3 is CASSSGGPFYEQYF. The CDR3 DNA is TGTGCCAGCAGTTCCGGTGGGCCCTTCTACGAGCAGTACTTC.

This chain connects TRBV7-9 to TRBJ1-2; D is unresolved. V was cut by 2 bases and J by 4 bases, with 8 bases left in between. The CDR3 spans 13 residues. Germline loops: CDR1 SEHNR, CDR2 FQNEAQ (reference sequence). The CDR3 DNA sequence: TGTGCCAGCAGCTTACAGGAAGGCTATGGCTACACCTTC. Its protein product is CASSLQEGYGYTF.